The sequence of this T cell receptor beta chain was determined in a study of blood T cell repertoires in COVID-19. Study as a whole: The samples span acute and convalescent COVID-19 from the United States, Italy and Spain. Sample material is recorded as cDNA or gDNA derived from T cells, B-cell-depleted T cells, or PBMCs.

TCRdb's table, derived via immunoSEQ multiplex PCR, lists solely in-frame clones and lacks some. The sample has around 230,000 clones; 80% to 90% are singletons. Sequencing was carried out using peripheral blood. The TCR originated in a man in his forties who had recovered from COVID-19.

The CDR3 DNA sequence: TGTGCCAGCAGCGTAGAAGGGACAGGGTTGGCTTTCTTT. The encoded protein is CASSVEGTGLAFF. The chain carries TRBV9 and TRBJ1-1; 9 bases are shared with TRBD1. V shed 0 bases and J 11 bases; nucleotides not matched to a gene: 5. This CDR3 is built from 13 residues. From germline, CDR1 is SGDLS and CDR2 YYNGEE.